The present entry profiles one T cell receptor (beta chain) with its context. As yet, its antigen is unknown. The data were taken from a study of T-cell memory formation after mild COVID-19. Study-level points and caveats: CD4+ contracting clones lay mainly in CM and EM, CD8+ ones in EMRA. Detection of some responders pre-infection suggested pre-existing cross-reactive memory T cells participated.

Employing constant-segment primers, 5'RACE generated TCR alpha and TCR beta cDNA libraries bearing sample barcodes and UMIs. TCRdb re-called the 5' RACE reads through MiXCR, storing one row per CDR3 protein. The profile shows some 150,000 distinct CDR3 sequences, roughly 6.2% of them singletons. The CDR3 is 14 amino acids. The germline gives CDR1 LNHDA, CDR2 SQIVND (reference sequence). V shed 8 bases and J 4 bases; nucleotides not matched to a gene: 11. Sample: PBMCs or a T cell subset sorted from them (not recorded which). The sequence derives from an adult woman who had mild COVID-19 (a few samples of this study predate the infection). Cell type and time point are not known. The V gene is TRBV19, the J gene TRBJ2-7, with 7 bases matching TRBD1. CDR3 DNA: TGTGCCAGTGACGGGAACAGGGGATGGTACGAGCAGTACTTC. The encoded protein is CASDGNRGWYEQYF.